Shown below are 28 T cell receptor beta chains from a single sample sequenced in a study of blood T cell repertoires in COVID-19. The repertoire was sequenced with immunoSEQ multiplex PCR; TCRdb's copy has only in-frame clones and lacks some. The sample contains about 130,000 clones, about four fifths of which appear only once. The sequenced sample was peripheral blood. The receptors originated from a man aged 25 to 40 with COVID-19, enrolled during active disease.

The chain has TRBV5-4 and TRBJ1-2; TRBD1 aligns across 9 bases. The CDR3 contains 16 residues. Germline lookup yields CDR1 SGHNT and CDR2 YYREEE (reference sequence). With 0 bases clipped from V and 4 bases from J, the junction kept 7 bases outside the gene matches. DNA of the CDR3: TGTGCCAGCAGCTTGGATGTAACAGGGGGCTTCTATGGCTACACCTTC. Its translation: CASSLDVTGGFYGYTF.

The V call is TRBV19, the J call TRBJ1-5; possibly TRBD1 for D (6 bases). This CDR3 is built from 14 residues. Trimming removed 4 bases at V and 6 bases at J, with 13 bases between. The V gene's germline CDR1 is LNHDA and CDR2 SQIVND (reference sequence). CDR3 amino acids: CASSTDRWGQPQHF. The CDR3 bases are TGTGCCAGTAGTACCGACAGGTGGGGTCAGCCCCAGCATTTT.

The chain carries TRBV5-5 and TRBJ2-7; weak D call: TRBD2 (7 bases). CDR3 size: 15 residues. V was clipped by 2 bases and J by 2 bases, with 14 bases between them. Germline V lookup: CDR1 SGHKS, CDR2 YYEKEE (reference sequence). The DNA of the CDR3 is TGTGCCAGCAGCTTCGGGGGGCCCGTAACCTACGAGCAGTACTTC. Translated, it gives CASSFGGPVTYEQYF.

V is TRBV28 and J is TRBJ2-6; TRBD1 might be the D (5 bases). CDR1 is MDHEN and CDR2 is SYDVKM in the germline V gene. The CDR3 sequence is 16 residues long. Deletions cut 7 bases from V and 1 base from J, with 14 bases between. CDR3 bases: TGTGCCAGCAACTACCTCCGACAGTCTGGGGCCAACGTCCTGACTTTC. Amino acids: CASNYLRQSGANVLTF.

The genes are TRBV28 and TRBJ1-5; D uncertain. V was clipped by 6 bases and J by 11 bases, with 14 bases between them. The CDR3 is 12 amino acids. Germline V gives CDR1 MDHEN, CDR2 SYDVKM. CDR3 loop: CASSLRERSQHF. The CDR3, as DNA: TGTGCCAGCAGCCTCCGGGAGCGTTCCCAGCATTTT.

The chain links TRBV27 to TRBJ2-2; a weak D match, TRBD2 (6 bases). The V end was cut by 5 bases, the J end by 1 base, with 17 bases between. This CDR3 comprises 17 residues. Germline CDR1 MNHEY, CDR2 SMNVEV (reference sequence). CDR3 nucleotide sequence: TGTGCCAGCAGTCTTCACGCGGGACGGCAGAACACCGGGGAGCTGTTTTTT. This gives the protein CASSLHAGRQNTGELFF.

The chain carries TRBV28 and TRBJ1-3; 7 positions agree with TRBD1. CDR1 and CDR2 from the germline V gene are MDHEN and SYDVKM. V dropped 4 bases and J dropped 4; count of bases not matched to a gene: 10. The CDR3 is 16 residues long. The CDR3 is CASSWTGLRGGNTIYF. In nucleotides, the CDR3 is TGTGCCAGCAGTTGGACAGGACTTCGTGGGGGAAACACCATATATTTT. Combining the CDR3 with reference TRBV28 and TRBJ1-3 gives the whole variable domain DVKVTQSSRYLVKRTGEKVFLECVQDMDHENMFWYRQDPGLGLRLIYFSYDVKMKEKGDIPEGYSVSREKKERFSLILESASTNQTSMYLCASSWTGLRGGNTIYFGEGSWLTVV.

This clone was seen a few times. The V gene is TRBV5-1, the J gene TRBJ2-2; TRBD2 aligns across 8 bases. The CDR3 has 15 residues. Germline CDR1 and CDR2: SGHRS and YFSETQ. The V segment lost 3 bases and the J segment 4 bases; nucleotides outside the gene matches: 5. As DNA, the CDR3 is TGCGCCAGCAGCTATGGCGGGGGGATCACCGGGGAGCTGTTTTTT. Protein: CASSYGGGITGELFF.

The DNA of the CDR3 is TGCGCCAGCAGCCCCAGAGGGGGCACGACAGATACGCAGTATTTT. Amino acid sequence: CASSPRGGTTDTQYF. The chain has TRBV4-1 and TRBJ2-3, with TRBD1 identical over 7 bases. The CDR3 spans 15 residues. V was clipped by 4 bases and J by 3 bases; unmatched bases: 7. CDR1 and CDR2 from the germline V gene are MGHRA and YSYEKL.

The sample holds one count of this clone. The rearrangement uses TRBV5-4 and TRBJ2-7, with D possibly matching TRBD1 (6 bases). The CDR3 is 15 residues long. With 4 bases removed from V and 6 bases from J, the gap between germline ends came to 20 bases. Germline CDR1 SGHNT, CDR2 YYREEE (reference sequence). CDR3 DNA: TGTGCCAGCAGCGTCCGGGACATCCCCTCTCTCGAGCAGTACTTC. Protein sequence: CASSVRDIPSLEQYF. Together with reference TRBV5-4 and TRBJ2-7, the CDR3 gives the full variable domain: ETGVTQSPTHLIKTRGQQVTLRCSSQSGHNTVSWYQQALGQGPQFIFQYYREEENGRGNFPPRFSGLQFPNYSSELNVNALELDDSALYLCASSVRDIPSLEQYFGPGTRLTVT.

This chain uses TRBV5-4 with TRBJ2-2; 8 bases fit TRBD1. The CDR3 sequence is 16 residues long. CDR1 and CDR2 (germline): SGHNT, YYREEE (reference sequence). V trimming: 3 bases; J trimming: 4 bases; junction bases outside the gene matches: 8. CDR3 DNA: TGTGCCAGCAGCTACCTAACAGGGGGTAGCACCGGGGAGCTGTTTTTT. Translating gives CASSYLTGGSTGELFF.

The V and J genes are TRBV7-8 and TRBJ2-7, with TRBD2 identical over 10 bases. The V gene's germline CDR1 is SGHVS and CDR2 FQNEAQ. Trimming at V came to 5 bases and at J to 5 bases, leaving 9 bases not matched to a gene. The CDR3 is 15 residues long. The CDR3 sequence: CASSRGLANAHEQYF. CDR3 DNA: TGTGCCAGCAGCAGGGGACTAGCGAACGCCCACGAGCAGTACTTC.

The chain couples TRBV10-1 to TRBJ2-1; 7 nucleotides align to TRBD2. The CDR3 length is 15 residues. CDR1 and CDR2 from the germline V gene are WNHNN and SYGVQD (reference sequence). Trimming cost V 6 bases and J 6 bases; bases outside gene matches: 11. The CDR3 loop is CASSDGGGAGNEQFF. DNA of the CDR3: TGCGCCAGCAGCGACGGCGGGGGAGCTGGCAATGAGCAGTTCTTC.

The chain combines TRBV30 with TRBJ1-2, with D maybe TRBD1 (5 bases). Germline V CDR1 and CDR2: GTSNPN, SVGIG (reference sequence). Trimming shortened V by 2 bases and J by 8 bases, and 12 bases separated the two germline ends. The CDR3 runs 12 residues. CDR3 in amino acids: CAWSYQGGGYTF. The CDR3 DNA sequence: TGTGCCTGGAGTTATCAGGGTGGCGGCTACACCTTC.

The rearrangement links TRBV6-1 to TRBJ2-3, with D tentatively TRBD2 (6 bases). Germline V gene data show CDR1 as MNHNS and CDR2 as SASEGT. CDR3 length: 15 amino acids. V shed 2 bases and J shed 1 base, with 10 bases lying between them. The CDR3 DNA sequence: TGTGCCAGCAGTGAACCGGGGGAACGCACAGATACGCAGTATTTT. The encoded protein is CASSEPGERTDTQYF.

V usage is TRBV2 and J usage is TRBJ2-1; the match to TRBD1 covers 10 bases. With V trimmed by 6 bases and J by 10 bases, 15 bases remained unmatched. The CDR3 consists of 16 residues. CDR1 is SNHLY, CDR2 FYNNEI, per germline. The CDR3 loop reads CASRTGTGVPPYEQFF. Written as DNA, the CDR3 is TGTGCCAGCAGAACCGGGACAGGGGTACCTCCCTACGAGCAGTTCTTC.

Turning to this clone: Other DNA sequences in the sample encode the same CDR3. The chain has TRBV5-6 and TRBJ2-4, with TRBD1 matching 7 bases. CDR3 length: 16 amino acids. V lost 4 bases to trimming and J lost 0 bases; unmatched junction nucleotides: 7. Germline values: CDR1 SGHDT, CDR2 YYEEEE. The CDR3 spells CASSLGTALAKNIQYF. The CDR3 DNA reads TGTGCCAGCAGCCTGGGGACAGCGCTAGCCAAAAACATTCAGTACTTC.

J is TRBJ2-5 and V is TRBV6-2 or TRBV6-3; 9 bases fit TRBD1. Germline loops: CDR1 MNHEY, CDR2 SVGEGT. The CDR3 totals 15 residues. V dropped 6 bases and J dropped 6; count of bases not matched to a gene: 11. The CDR3 DNA reads as TGTGCCAGCAGCAACCAGGGACAGGGTCCAAAGACCCAGTACTTC. Translation: CASSNQGQGPKTQYF.

This sequence joins TRBV28 and TRBJ1-1; 9 bases agree with TRBD1. Germline assignment: CDR1 MDHEN and CDR2 SYDVKM. The CDR3 covers 17 residues. J was trimmed by 4 bases and V by 7 bases; bases with no gene match: 16. CDR3 nucleotide sequence: TGTGCCAGCACCTCCTCCGGGACAGGGTATTTGAGCACTGAAGCTTTCTTT. Amino acids: CASTSSGTGYLSTEAFF.

This rearrangement joins TRBV6-5 to TRBJ2-3; 8 nucleotides match TRBD1. The junction had 7 bases not matched to a gene; V was cut back by 8 bases and J by 3 bases. The CDR3 sequence is 14 residues long. From germline, CDR1 is MNHEY and CDR2 SVGAGI. CDR3 region: CASGNRGLTDTQYF. Here the CDR3 DNA reads TGTGCCAGCGGGAACAGGGGGTTGACAGATACGCAGTATTTT.

CDR3 in DNA: TGCGCCAGCAGCGCTAGCGGACAGGGGGCGTACAATGAGCAGTTCTTC. As protein: CASSASGQGAYNEQFF. The chain has TRBV10-1 and TRBJ2-1, with TRBD1 matching over 11 bases. J was trimmed by 4 bases and V by 6 bases; bases with no gene match: 8. The CDR3 length is 16 residues. Germline V gene lookup returns CDR1 WNHNN and CDR2 SYGVQD (reference sequence).

The V gene is TRBV9, the J gene TRBJ2-5; no firm D call. The CDR3 consists of 13 residues. Trimming took off 3 bases at V and 2 bases at J, with 8 bases between the two ends. From germline, CDR1 is SGDLS and CDR2 YYNGEE. The CDR3 nucleotides read TGTGCCAGCAGCGCGACACAGCAAGAGACCCAGTACTTC. The encoded protein is CASSATQQETQYF.

The gene calls are TRBV7-8 and TRBJ1-3; TRBD1 aligns across 8 bases. Germline V gene lookup returns CDR1 SGHVS and CDR2 FQNEAQ. The CDR3 loop spans 16 amino acids. The ends lost 5 bases at V and 0 bases at J; junction bases unmatched: 6. The CDR3 region has the DNA TGTGCCAGCAGCCGGACAGGGATGGGCTCTGGAAACACCATATATTTT. Translating it yields CASSRTGMGSGNTIYF.

This chain uses TRBV30 with TRBJ2-7, with D perhaps matching TRBD2 (5 bases). Trimming took 4 bases from V and 0 from J, leaving 13 bases between them. CDR1 is GTSNPN and CDR2 is SVGIG in the germline V gene (reference sequence). The CDR3 covers 14 residues. CDR3 in amino acids: CAWKEQGSSYEQYF. In DNA form, the CDR3 reads TGTGCCTGGAAGGAACAAGGGAGCTCCTACGAGCAGTACTTC.

The chain joins TRBV14 to TRBJ1-1; the D gene is possibly TRBD1 (6 bases). Between the trimmed V and J ends, which lost 0 bases and 1 base, there was a span of 9 bases. From germline, CDR1 is SGHDN and CDR2 FVKESK. CDR3 length: 15 amino acids. For the CDR3, the DNA is TGTGCCAGCAGCCAAGAAAGACAGGCGAACACTGAAGCTTTCTTT. Residues: CASSQERQANTEAFF.

This chain uses TRBV19 with TRBJ1-3; no clear D. Per the germline V gene, CDR1 is LNHDA and CDR2 is SQIVND (reference sequence). V lost 6 bases to trimming and J lost 3 bases, with 6 bases between them. The CDR3 is 12 amino acids. CDR3 DNA sequence: TGTGCCAGTAGCCCTATTGGAAACACCATATATTTT. Its protein product is CASSPIGNTIYF.

J is TRBJ2-3 and V is TRBV4-1; perhaps TRBD2 as D (7 bases). The V gene lost 0 bases and the J gene lost 2 bases, with 18 bases spanning the gap. CDR3 size: 18 residues. Per the germline V gene, CDR1 is MGHRA and CDR2 is YSYEKL. As DNA, the CDR3 is TGCGCCAGCAGCCAAGATAACGGGGGGCCTTCAGCCACAGATACGCAGTATTTT. This codes for CASSQDNGGPSATDTQYF.

The chain couples TRBV28 to TRBJ2-3; 14 bases map to TRBD2. CDR3 size: 21 residues. V lost 4 bases and J lost 3; bases outside the gene matches: 18. Looked up from germline, CDR1 is MDHEN and CDR2 is SYDVKM. The CDR3 protein is CASSSEPGLAGEGRWTDTQYF. CDR3 nucleotides: TGTGCCAGCAGTTCGGAACCGGGACTAGCGGGAGAAGGGAGGTGGACAGATACGCAGTATTTT.